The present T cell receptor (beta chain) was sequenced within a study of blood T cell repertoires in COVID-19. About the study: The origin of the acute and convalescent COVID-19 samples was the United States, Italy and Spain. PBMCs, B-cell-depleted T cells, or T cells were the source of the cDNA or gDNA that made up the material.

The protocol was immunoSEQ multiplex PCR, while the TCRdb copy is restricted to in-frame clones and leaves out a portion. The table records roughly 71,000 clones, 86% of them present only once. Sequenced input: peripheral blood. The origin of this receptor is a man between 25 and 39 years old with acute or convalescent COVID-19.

CDR3 region: CASSMLRSTDTQYF. The CDR3 DNA follows: TGTGCCAGTAGTATGCTGCGTAGCACAGATACGCAGTATTTT. The chain couples TRBV19 to TRBJ2-3; no clear D. Trimming pared 3 bases from V and 0 bases from J, leaving 7 bases between. The germline gives CDR1 LNHDA, CDR2 SQIVND (reference sequence). There are 14 residues in the CDR3.